What follows are 29 T cell receptor beta chains derived from one specimen sequenced in a study of cytotoxic CD8 clonotypes in ibrutinib-treated CLL listed by TCRdb under 2021. Libraries were made using the immunoSEQ multiplex PCR assay. Imported from immuneACCESS, the table was reduced by TCRdb to in-frame sequences with V and J called. These copies leave out some clones; in studies compared against another copy, an unresolved V gene accounts for under half, and the cause of the remainder is not known. This sample gives about 330,000 clones in total; 67% of them show up just once. The ten largest clones take up around 6.3% of the sample. The source material was PBMCs, sampled after 36 months of ibrutinib treatment. These receptors were obtained from a human donor with chronic lymphocytic leukemia.

This clone was detected a few times. The chain has TRBV6-5 and TRBJ2-2; D not resolved. CDR1 is MNHEY, CDR2 SVGAGI, per germline. The CDR3 extends over 15 amino acids. V lost 8 bases and J 0 bases, leaving 13 bases between the germline ends. CDR3: CASEAGRSNTGELFF. CDR3 DNA sequence: TGTGCCAGCGAGGCCGGACGGTCGAACACCGGGGAGCTGTTTTTT.

This clone was seen a few times. The V gene is TRBV10-1, the J gene TRBJ2-3; the match to TRBD1 covers 7 bases. The length of the CDR3 is 13 residues. Germline V gene data show CDR1 as WNHNN and CDR2 as SYGVQD (reference sequence). Losses at the gene ends were 8 bases for V and 6 bases for J; bases not matched to a gene: 8. CDR3 coding DNA: TGCGCCAGCGGCCGGGACAGTGCGGATACGCAGTATTTT. Its protein is CASGRDSADTQYF.

This clone showed up just once. The chain is built from TRBV5-1 and TRBJ2-1; D may be TRBD1 (7 bases). The CDR3 is 15 residues long. Per the germline V gene, CDR1 is SGHRS and CDR2 is YFSETQ. V was shortened by 1 base and J by 7 bases, with 15 bases between the two germline ends. The CDR3: CASSLQGGFGNEQFF. The CDR3 DNA is TGCGCCAGCAGCTTGCAGGGGGGCTTCGGGAATGAGCAGTTCTTC.

This clone came up a few times. For the CDR3, the DNA is TGTGCCAGCAGTTTCGAGGAGACCCAGTACTTC. It translates to CASSFEETQYF. V and J are TRBV27 and TRBJ2-5; D remains ambiguous. V was pared by 3 bases and J by 5 bases, with 4 bases between. The CDR3 contains 11 residues. CDR1 MNHEY and CDR2 SMNVEV come from the germline V gene (reference sequence).

This chain connects TRBV6-5 to TRBJ1-1; no reliable D call. Per the germline V gene, CDR1 is MNHEY and CDR2 is SVGAGI. This CDR3 spans 15 amino acids. The V end was cut by 7 bases, the J end by 1 base, with 16 bases between. CDR3 nucleotide sequence: TGTGCCAGCACCCTCCGGTCGGCAGCGAACACTGAAGCTTTCTTT. It codes for CASTLRSAANTEAFF.

The chain couples TRBV29-1 to TRBJ2-5; TRBD1 matches 10 bases. Germline V lookup: CDR1 SQVTM, CDR2 ANQGSEA. The V segment lost 7 bases and the J segment 2 bases; nucleotides outside the gene matches: 4. This CDR3 is 13 amino acids long. The chain's CDR3 is CSASGQGQETQYF. In nucleotides, the CDR3 is TGCAGCGCTTCGGGACAGGGGCAAGAGACCCAGTACTTC.

This chain connects TRBV4-1 to TRBJ1-2; D gene uncertain. V shed 0 bases and J shed 2 bases, with 13 bases lying between them. CDR1 MGHRA and CDR2 YSYEKL come from the germline V gene. The CDR3 has 16 amino acids. The CDR3 bases are TGCGCCAGCAGCCAAGAATACACAGTAACAAACTATGGCTACACCTTC. Encoded protein: CASSQEYTVTNYGYTF.

The gene calls are TRBV6-7 and TRBJ1-1, with D maybe TRBD1 (6 bases). TRBV6-7 is annotated as an ORF whose role is uncertain. The CDR3 is 17 residues long. V lost 0 bases and J lost 10, with 24 bases in between. CDR3 bases: TGTGCCAGCAGTTACTCTGAATCGACAGGAGATTTGAGGGTAGCTTTCTTT. Its translation is CASSYSESTGDLRVAFF.

In its sample, this clone was seen a few times. The CDR3 bases are TGTGCCAGCAGCTTGGTTAGGGGGGATACGCAGTATTTT. It specifies CASSLVRGDTQYF. V and J are TRBV5-4 and TRBJ2-3; weak D call: TRBD1 (6 bases). CDR1 SGHNT and CDR2 YYREEE come from the germline V gene (reference sequence). The CDR3 spans 13 residues. Trimming cost V 0 bases and J 6 bases, with 8 bases left between them.

J is TRBJ2-2 and V is TRBV28, with 10 bases that match TRBD1. This CDR3 is built from 18 residues. CDR1 and CDR2 from the germline V gene are MDHEN and SYDVKM. The V gene end was trimmed by 4 bases and the J gene end by 1 base; junction bases not matched to a gene: 9. DNA for the CDR3: TGTGCCAGCAGTTCCCTGACAGGGGGCTTTTTGAACACCGGGGAGCTGTTTTTT. Its protein product is CASSSLTGGFLNTGELFF.

The CDR3 protein is CASSLSGAGRLTDTQYF. CDR3 in DNA: TGTGCCAGCAGTTTATCGGGCGCCGGGAGGCTCACAGATACGCAGTATTTT. This chain joins TRBV28 and TRBJ2-3, with 7 bases lining up with TRBD2. The CDR3 is 17 residues long. Germline V gene sequence: CDR1 MDHEN, CDR2 SYDVKM. With 1 base clipped from V and 2 bases from J, the junction kept 9 bases outside the gene matches. Variable domain in full (rest from reference TRBV28 and TRBJ2-3): DVKVTQSSRYLVKRTGEKVFLECVQDMDHENMFWYRQDPGLGLRLIYFSYDVKMKEKGDIPEGYSVSREKKERFSLILESASTNQTSMYLCASSLSGAGRLTDTQYFGPGTRLTVL.

The genes are TRBV11-2 and TRBJ2-7; D perhaps matches TRBD1 (7 bases). V lost 3 bases to trimming and J lost 5 bases, with 14 bases between them. This CDR3 spans 14 amino acids. Per the germline V gene, CDR1 is SGHAT and CDR2 is FQNNGV. As DNA, the CDR3 is TGTGCCAGCAGCTTGGGATCCAGGGGGGACGAGCAGTACTTC. This gives the protein CASSLGSRGDEQYF.

The V and J genes are TRBV9 and TRBJ2-3; 7 positions agree with TRBD2. Trimming took 0 bases from V and 0 from J; bases not matched to a gene: 4. This CDR3 is 16 amino acids long. Germline V gene lookup returns CDR1 SGDLS and CDR2 YYNGEE. The DNA of the CDR3 is TGTGCCAGCAGCGTAGATCGGGAGGTCAGCACAGATACGCAGTATTTT. It encodes CASSVDREVSTDTQYF.

The V and J genes are TRBV6-5 and TRBJ2-1; 12 nucleotides agree with TRBD2. Germline-derived CDR1 and CDR2 are MNHEY and SVGAGI. V gave up 0 bases and J gave up 12 bases; unmatched junction bases: 9. The CDR3 totals 16 residues. The CDR3 spells CASSYSRLAGGLSQFF. CDR3 in DNA: TGTGCCAGCAGTTACTCGAGGCTAGCGGGAGGGCTGTCGCAGTTCTTC.

The rearrangement links TRBV11-2 to TRBJ1-2, with D uncertain. Germline assignment: CDR1 SGHAT and CDR2 FQNNGV. CDR3 size: 12 residues. Trimming took off 9 bases at V and 6 bases at J, with 14 bases between the two ends. The CDR3 bases are TGTGCCAGTTTCGACAAGACTAATGGCTACACCTTC. It yields the protein CASFDKTNGYTF.

V gene TRBV10-3 combines with J gene TRBJ1-5, with D unclear. The CDR3 is 14 residues long. Germline values: CDR1 ENHRY, CDR2 SYGVKD. Trimming removed 3 bases at V and 7 bases at J, with 13 bases between. The CDR3 is CAISETDTGQPQHF. CDR3 bases: TGTGCCATCAGTGAAACTGACACCGGGCAGCCCCAGCATTTT.

V gene TRBV4-1 combines with J gene TRBJ1-1, with D possibly being TRBD1 (6 bases). V lost 0 bases and J lost 1, with 9 bases in between. Germline loops: CDR1 MGHRA, CDR2 YSYEKL. The CDR3 runs to 15 residues. CDR3 DNA sequence: TGCGCCAGCAGCCAAGAACCGACAGGGAACACTGAAGCTTTCTTT. Protein sequence: CASSQEPTGNTEAFF.

The chain uses TRBV7-9 and TRBJ2-7, with TRBD2 matching 9 bases. The ends lost 2 bases at V and 6 bases at J; junction bases unmatched: 8. Germline CDR1 is SEHNR and CDR2 is FQNEAQ (reference sequence). The CDR3 covers 15 residues. CDR3 bases: TGTGCCAGCAGCTTACCGAGGACTAGCGACAGCGAGCAGTACTTC. It is translated as CASSLPRTSDSEQYF.

V usage is TRBV11-2 and J usage is TRBJ1-4; D is unresolved. The CDR3 has 15 amino acids. Trimming pared 1 base from V and 1 base from J, leaving 7 bases between. The germline gives CDR1 SGHAT, CDR2 FQNNGV. The CDR3 sequence is CASSLGVLTNEKLFF. The CDR3 bases are TGTGCCAGCAGCTTAGGGGTTTTAACTAATGAAAAACTGTTTTTT.

CDR3 in DNA: TGTGCCAGCAGCCCCCCGGGACAGGGGTCCTACGAGCAGTACTTC. The encoded protein is CASSPPGQGSYEQYF. The rearrangement joins TRBV9 to TRBJ2-7; 10 bases are shared with TRBD1. The CDR3 has 15 amino acids. With V trimmed by 4 bases and J by 1 base, 5 bases remained unmatched. Germline V CDR1 and CDR2: SGDLS, YYNGEE.

The chain employs TRBV5-1 and TRBJ1-2; D possibly corresponds to TRBD1 (6 bases). The V and J ends lost 4 bases and 6 bases respectively, with 10 bases between them. The CDR3 runs to 12 residues. Germline lookup yields CDR1 SGHRS and CDR2 YFSETQ. The CDR3 loop is CASSTGQHGYTF. As DNA, the CDR3 is TGCGCCAGCAGCACTGGACAGCATGGCTACACCTTC.

V usage is TRBV5-1 and J usage is TRBJ1-1, with 11 bases identical to TRBD1. The V gene's germline CDR1 is SGHRS and CDR2 YFSETQ. The CDR3 length is 13 residues. The J segment lost 7 bases and the V segment lost 6 bases, leaving 5 bases of the junction unmatched. CDR3 region: CASTPGTGGEAFF. Written as DNA, the CDR3 is TGCGCCAGCACACCCGGGACAGGGGGTGAAGCTTTCTTT.

V is TRBV7-2 and J is TRBJ2-7; D possibly matches TRBD1 or TRBD2 (6 bases each). The CDR3 extends over 16 amino acids. CDR1 is SGHTA, CDR2 FQGNSA, per germline. Between the trimmed V and J ends, which lost 5 bases and 4 bases, there was a span of 21 bases. In nucleotides, the CDR3 is TGTGCCAGCAGCCCCCGGGGGCGGGACCTTCTATACGAGCAGTACTTC. Its translation is CASSPRGRDLLYEQYF.

The chain is built from TRBV6-5 and TRBJ2-7; 12 bases agree with TRBD1. Per the germline V gene, CDR1 is MNHEY and CDR2 is SVGAGI. Germline trimming cut 4 bases from V and 5 bases from J; bases unmatched to any gene: 6. The CDR3 loop spans 15 amino acids. The CDR3 DNA sequence: TGTGCCAGCAGTTTCCCGGGACAGGGGGCACACGAGCAGTACTTC. Residues: CASSFPGQGAHEQYF.

The rearrangement joins TRBV5-5 to TRBJ1-2, with a tentative D call TRBD1 (5 bases). CDR1 SGHKS and CDR2 YYEKEE come from the germline V gene (reference sequence). This CDR3 contains 14 residues. With 0 bases removed from V and 3 bases from J, the gap between germline ends came to 9 bases. CDR3: CASSLAGHDYGYTF. The CDR3 DNA sequence: TGTGCCAGCAGCTTGGCGGGGCATGACTATGGCTACACCTTC.

The J gene is TRBJ1-1, the V gene TRBV5-6; D possibly corresponds to TRBD1 (6 bases). Germline CDR1 is SGHDT and CDR2 is YYEEEE. V dropped 4 bases and J dropped 4 bases, with 11 bases sitting between them. The CDR3 is 13 residues long. This CDR3 is CASSTTGSTEAFF. The CDR3 DNA follows: TGTGCCAGCAGCACAACAGGGAGCACTGAAGCTTTCTTT.

V is TRBV10-2 and J is TRBJ2-3; 12 bases map to TRBD2. Trimming cost V 0 bases and J 5 bases; bases outside gene matches: 6. The germline V gene encodes CDR1 WSHSY and CDR2 SAAADI. This CDR3 has 17 residues. DNA of the CDR3: TGCGCCAGCAGTGAGTCACTAGCGGGGGGTCTAGGAGATACGCAGTATTTT. Its translation: CASSESLAGGLGDTQYF.

In its sample, this clone was seen a few times. V and J are TRBV5-1 and TRBJ1-1; D unresolved. This CDR3 is 12 amino acids long. Germline V gene sequence: CDR1 SGHRS, CDR2 YFSETQ. Trimming removed 4 bases at V and 7 bases at J, with 11 bases between. The DNA for the CDR3 is TGCGCCAGCAGCCTTGGAGGCTATGAAGCTTTCTTT. Translating gives CASSLGGYEAFF.

This clone was counted only a few times. The CDR3 here is CASSPRTDTEAFF. The CDR3 DNA follows: TGTGCCAGCTCACCGCGGACAGACACTGAAGCTTTCTTT. The chain employs TRBV18 and TRBJ1-1; D is perhaps TRBD1 (6 bases). V lost 3 bases to trimming and J lost 3 bases, with 8 bases between them. CDR1 is KGHSH and CDR2 is LQKENI in the germline V gene. The CDR3 has 13 residues.